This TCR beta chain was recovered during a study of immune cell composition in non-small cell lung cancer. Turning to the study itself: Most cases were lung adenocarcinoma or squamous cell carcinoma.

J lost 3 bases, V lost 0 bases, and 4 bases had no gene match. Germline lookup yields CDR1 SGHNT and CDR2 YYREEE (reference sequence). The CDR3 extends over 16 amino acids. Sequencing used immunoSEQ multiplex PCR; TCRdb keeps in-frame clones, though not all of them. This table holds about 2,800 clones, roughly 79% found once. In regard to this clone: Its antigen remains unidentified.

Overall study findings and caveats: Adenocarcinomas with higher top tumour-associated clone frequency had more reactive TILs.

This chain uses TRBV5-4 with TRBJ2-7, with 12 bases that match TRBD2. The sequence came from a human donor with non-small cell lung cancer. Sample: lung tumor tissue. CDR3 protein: CASSLGPSGRGYEQYF. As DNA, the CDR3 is TGTGCCAGCAGCTTGGGCCCTAGCGGGAGGGGCTACGAGCAGTACTTC.